The source of this T cell receptor (beta chain) is a study of cytomegalovirus exposure and HLA in healthy donors (dated 2017 in TCRdb). For the wider study: In an earlier analysis of some 610 of the donors, 276 Gb of sequence data and approximately 120 million unique TCR beta sequences from 150 million to 200 million T cells were reported. An early release that covered fewer than 800 HLA-typed donors contained about 300 gigabases of sequencing data and 85 million to 100 million unique TCR sequences. Among the roughly 400 genotyped donors, about 85% belonged to the genetic ancestry cluster associated with self-reported Caucasian donors. The study was designed to test whether signatures of past pathogen exposure could be identified by cataloging public T cell receptors. The study used immunosequencing to profile the T cell repertoires of 600 to 850 subjects and linked those repertoires to cytomegalovirus serostatus. Along with the approximately 650-subject first cohort, a separate validation cohort of some 130 different subjects was used. To predict cytomegalovirus infection status, the study brought together high-throughput TCR immunosequencing, statistical association of individual TCRs with disease status, and machine learning. A later analysis re-analyzed previously published TCR beta repertoires from 550 to 700 donors and added high-resolution HLA genotyping to study TCR occurrence patterns. Rather than drawing on any new phenotypic data, the later analysis identified candidate immune exposures from TCR beta sequences and the way those sequences occurred across donors. To decide whether each TCR beta V gene segment behaved as functional or pseudogenic, an earlier analysis of fewer than 750 of the donors relied on high-throughput TCR beta sequencing. Donor age, sex, ethnicity and CMV serostatus were compiled together with the repertoire data. In a later genetic analysis, genome-wide SNP genotypes for 398 of the 666 donors were used, and that subset was treated as a discovery cohort. Every repertoire in the discovery cohort had been generated on one and the same sequencing platform. Both class I and class II loci were covered by HLA typing, at four-digit resolution. Typing coverage differed by locus: A, B, C, DRB1 and DQB1 were typed in about 620-630 donors, DQA1 in about 500, DPA1 in some 570, and DPB1 in about 450. About five DR-DQ haplotypes were handled as single units for association and clustering because linkage in the cohort was strong. Among under 450 genotyped donors of the cohort, an average of approximately 250,000 unique TCR beta nucleotide sequences were sequenced per donor, about a sixth of them non-productive. Beyond this particular receptor, the publication reports: The authors suggested that the approach could potentially be extended to other disease states and immunological phenotypes. In an earlier analysis of some 640 of the donors, most TCR beta V segments were observed in productive rearrangements about 87% or about 30% of the time, broadly matching IMGT annotations. A cluster of highly shared sequence variants was judged likely to be a technical artifact of the sequencing pipeline. Linkage disequilibrium might explain the correlated functional status among segregating V segments, but an unknown experimental factor could not be excluded. The classifier was reported to diagnose cytomegalovirus status with high specificity and sensitivity in both the original cohort and the validation cohort. Because the 87-base-pair reads could not distinguish some IMGT-functional V segments, including TRBV6-2 and TRBV6-3, those segments were excluded. A further reported finding was that TCR beta sequences accurately predicted the HLA-A and HLA-B alleles for most subjects in the first cohort. In this cohort, only TCR beta chains were sequenced, and detectable features were limited by the absence of alpha or paired-chain data. Compared with equally common non-associated chains, HLA-associated TCR beta chains in a later analysis were more clonally expanded and had lower generation probabilities. A few of the identified cytomegalovirus-associated TCR beta chains were confirmed in vitro to be specific for cytomegalovirus antigens. In a later genetic analysis, a missense DCLRE1C variant was associated with V-gene and J-gene trimming of TCR beta chains, and the association was replicated in an independent cohort. Because some donors lacked HLA typing at each locus, the association tests relied only on the typed subset. At a false discovery rate of 0.05, a later analysis linked 16,000 or so TCR beta sequences to specific HLA alleles. Immune exposure information for the cohort was limited to CMV serostatus. Because counts were too low, more than 15 rarely observed V segments, including chromosome 9 orphons, were excluded from the earlier analysis of roughly 580 of the donors. Across donors, most TCR sequences were observed very rarely, whereas some public TCRs were present in many individuals. According to a later genetic analysis, donors in an Asian-associated ancestry cluster had fewer N-insertions in productive TCRs than the approximately 670-donor mean. Assigning TCR associations to individual alleles was difficult when HLA alleles, especially DR and DQ, strongly co-occurred. In a later analysis, the rate of TCR association differed among HLA loci, with DRB1 alleles having the most associated TCRs and HLA-C alleles having the fewest. The study listed approximately 150 TCR beta chains as associated with cytomegalovirus. A later analysis found that most CMV-associated TCR beta chains appeared HLA-restricted, with HLA associations seemingly driven largely by CMV exposure. In a later analysis, several top co-occurrence clusters were reported to appear linked to parvovirus B19, influenza, CMV and Epstein-Barr virus. The presence/absence analyses assumed that sequencing depth was roughly uniform across donors, and that assumption may not be true.

A remark on this clone: Its antigen is unknown. One end of the junction varies from germline; a read error may be responsible.

The protocol used for the library was the immunoSEQ multiplex PCR assay. For the multiplex PCR, a mixture combining 60 forward primers for TCR Vbeta segments and 13 reverse primers for TCR Jbeta segments was used. The CDR3 region of rearranged TCR beta genes was amplified from genomic DNA by a multiplex PCR assay. The amplified TCR beta libraries were sequenced on the Illumina HiSeq System as 87-base-pair reads. From the authors' description of their analysis: In a later analysis, 70 million to 95 million unique TCR beta chains were counted across the 650 to 750 repertoires, and roughly 11 million of these chains were shared by at least two donors. Raw reads were error-corrected and collapsed into unique sequences by a nearest-neighbor algorithm in which closely related sequences were merged to remove PCR and sequencing errors. V, D and J gene segments were assigned by aligning CDR3 sequences to IMGT reference sequences. For a sequence to be retained, a match of at least six nucleotides was required to both a V gene segment and a J gene segment. A rearrangement was called productive if the CDR3 had no stop codons and remained in frame with V and J, and every other rearrangement was called non-productive. Following IMGT convention, CDR3 was defined as the stretch from the second conserved V-encoded cysteine up to the conserved J-encoded phenylalanine. The earlier analysis of approximately 590 of the donors excluded any sequence lacking an unambiguous match to a single V gene segment. An earlier analysis of almost 600 of the donors classified V segments as functional when productive rearrangements were above 56.7% and as segregating when the standard deviation between donors was above 5%. A statistical classification framework was built to diagnose cytomegalovirus status from the catalog of TCR beta chain sequences. In a later analysis, TCR nucleotide sequences were compared against IMGT/GENE-DB human TR gene sequences so that V and J genes could be assigned. Using the TCRdist pipeline, a later analysis assigned CDR3 sequences along with most-parsimonious VDJ recombination scenarios. In a later analysis, each TCR beta chain was defined by its CDR3 amino acid sequence together with its V-gene family, and reads lacking a unique V-gene family were excluded. A later analysis removed several hundred highly shared, low-generation-probability nucleotide sequences to deal with suspected cross-contamination and a sequencing artifact. A later analysis calculated a clonal expansion index for each public chain from normalized within-repertoire ranks of inferred template counts. In a later analysis, generation probabilities were computed using a VDJ recombination model fitted to out-of-frame rearrangements, and the results were checked against IGoR. In a later analysis, hypergeometric tests were used to score TCR-TCR, TCR-HLA and TCR-CMV co-occurrence, with a repertoire-size bias correction applied to TCR pairs. False discovery rates were estimated in a later analysis by permuting HLA or CMV assignments 20 times. In a later analysis, co-occurring TCRs were grouped with DBSCAN, and TCRdist sequence similarity was added when clustering was performed within HLA-allele-positive subsets. Repertoires with fewer than 30,000 or more than 120,000 public chains, plus five repertoires with anomalous nucleotide sharing, were excluded from co-occurrence clustering. Held by TCRdb, this immuneACCESS table contains in-frame sequences only and omits some clones. Under half of the omission traces to an unresolved V gene where checked; the cause of the rest is unknown. Clonal size and the V and J genes are those of that table, whereas D and trimming came from the DNA. The sample has around 230,000 clones on record, just under 80% of them singletons. The ten top clones hold about 0.47% of the sample.

Its CDR3 holds 12 amino acids, cysteine through phenylalanine. Of all the DNA, just the CDR3 is kept, 36 bases in frame from base 1. For CDR1 and CDR2, the germline V gene (reference sequence) lists SEHNR and FQNEAQ. In total, just over 650 healthy bone marrow donors made up the cohort. Cohort members were all nominally healthy when sampled, although unrecorded immune exposures were likely present. The donor tested CMV seronegative, placing the donor among the 300 to 400 seronegative members of the cohort. A peripheral blood sample was collected from each donor, and TCR beta sequencing was performed on peripheral blood mononuclear cells. Genomic DNA was extracted from the blood cell samples with the Qiagen DNeasy Blood Extraction Kit.

This TCR was recovered from a boy between 10 and 17 years old in good health and CMV-seronegative. The chain is made from TRBV7-9 and TRBJ2-3, with the D gene call left open. Sequenced material: PBMCs. The CDR3 amino acid sequence is: CSSSLLGDTQYF. The nucleotide sequence reads as follows: TGTTCCAGCAGCTTACTCGGAGATACGCAGTATTTT.